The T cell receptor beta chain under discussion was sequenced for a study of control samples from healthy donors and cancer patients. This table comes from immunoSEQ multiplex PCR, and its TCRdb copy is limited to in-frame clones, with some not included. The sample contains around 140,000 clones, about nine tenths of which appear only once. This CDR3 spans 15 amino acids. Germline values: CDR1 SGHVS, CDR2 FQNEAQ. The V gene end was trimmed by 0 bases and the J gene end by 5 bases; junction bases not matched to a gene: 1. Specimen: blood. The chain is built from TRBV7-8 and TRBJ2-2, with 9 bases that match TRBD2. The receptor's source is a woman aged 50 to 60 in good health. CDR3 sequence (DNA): TGTGCCAGCAGCTTAGCTAGCGGGGGAACCGGGGAGCTGTTTTTT. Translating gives CASSLASGGTGELFF.